The source of this TCR beta chain is a study of long-term antiretroviral therapy in people with HIV. At the level of the study: Collection of the earliest samples took place about a decade ahead of the 2015 immediate-ART recommendation.

In regard to this clone: Its antigen is not known.

An immunoSEQ assay, version v3.0, was performed at survey level. Profiled with immunoSEQ multiplex PCR; TCRdb holds only in-frame clones, not every one. Among 20,000 or so clones, around four fifths were seen once, and the ten largest hold about 3.4%. Study conclusions and caveats: In HIV, the repertoires covered a tighter span of CDR3 lengths than in controls. Every time point showed a repertoire led by clones expanded before ART. Diversity rose after ART but stayed below transplant donor controls.

From germline, CDR1 is KGHSH and CDR2 LQKENI. Trimming shortened V by 3 bases and J by 0 bases, and 6 bases separated the two germline ends. The CDR3 runs to 15 residues. The clonotype comes from a woman aged 45-60 years with HIV. Sequencing was performed on unsorted PBMCs, taken 1.9 years after starting antiretroviral therapy. The rearrangement uses TRBV18 and TRBJ1-6; a weak D match, TRBD1 (6 bases). CDR3 coding DNA: TGTGCCAGCTCACCGGACAGCTCCTATAATTCACCCCTCCACTTT. It encodes CASSPDSSYNSPLHF.